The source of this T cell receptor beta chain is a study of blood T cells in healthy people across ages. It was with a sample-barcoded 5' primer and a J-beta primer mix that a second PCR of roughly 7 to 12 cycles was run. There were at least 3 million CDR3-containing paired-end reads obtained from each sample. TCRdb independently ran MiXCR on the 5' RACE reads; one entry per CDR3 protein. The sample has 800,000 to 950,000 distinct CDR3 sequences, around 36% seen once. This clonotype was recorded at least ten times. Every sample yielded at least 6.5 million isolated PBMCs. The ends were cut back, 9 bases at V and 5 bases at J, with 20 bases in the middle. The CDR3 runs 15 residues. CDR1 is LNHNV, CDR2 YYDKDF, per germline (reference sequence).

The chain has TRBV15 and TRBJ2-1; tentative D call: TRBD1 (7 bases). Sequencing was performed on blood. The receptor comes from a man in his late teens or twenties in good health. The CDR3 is CATGPRDSKNNEQFF. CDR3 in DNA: TGTGCCACAGGCCCGCGGGACAGTAAGAACAATGAGCAGTTCTTC.